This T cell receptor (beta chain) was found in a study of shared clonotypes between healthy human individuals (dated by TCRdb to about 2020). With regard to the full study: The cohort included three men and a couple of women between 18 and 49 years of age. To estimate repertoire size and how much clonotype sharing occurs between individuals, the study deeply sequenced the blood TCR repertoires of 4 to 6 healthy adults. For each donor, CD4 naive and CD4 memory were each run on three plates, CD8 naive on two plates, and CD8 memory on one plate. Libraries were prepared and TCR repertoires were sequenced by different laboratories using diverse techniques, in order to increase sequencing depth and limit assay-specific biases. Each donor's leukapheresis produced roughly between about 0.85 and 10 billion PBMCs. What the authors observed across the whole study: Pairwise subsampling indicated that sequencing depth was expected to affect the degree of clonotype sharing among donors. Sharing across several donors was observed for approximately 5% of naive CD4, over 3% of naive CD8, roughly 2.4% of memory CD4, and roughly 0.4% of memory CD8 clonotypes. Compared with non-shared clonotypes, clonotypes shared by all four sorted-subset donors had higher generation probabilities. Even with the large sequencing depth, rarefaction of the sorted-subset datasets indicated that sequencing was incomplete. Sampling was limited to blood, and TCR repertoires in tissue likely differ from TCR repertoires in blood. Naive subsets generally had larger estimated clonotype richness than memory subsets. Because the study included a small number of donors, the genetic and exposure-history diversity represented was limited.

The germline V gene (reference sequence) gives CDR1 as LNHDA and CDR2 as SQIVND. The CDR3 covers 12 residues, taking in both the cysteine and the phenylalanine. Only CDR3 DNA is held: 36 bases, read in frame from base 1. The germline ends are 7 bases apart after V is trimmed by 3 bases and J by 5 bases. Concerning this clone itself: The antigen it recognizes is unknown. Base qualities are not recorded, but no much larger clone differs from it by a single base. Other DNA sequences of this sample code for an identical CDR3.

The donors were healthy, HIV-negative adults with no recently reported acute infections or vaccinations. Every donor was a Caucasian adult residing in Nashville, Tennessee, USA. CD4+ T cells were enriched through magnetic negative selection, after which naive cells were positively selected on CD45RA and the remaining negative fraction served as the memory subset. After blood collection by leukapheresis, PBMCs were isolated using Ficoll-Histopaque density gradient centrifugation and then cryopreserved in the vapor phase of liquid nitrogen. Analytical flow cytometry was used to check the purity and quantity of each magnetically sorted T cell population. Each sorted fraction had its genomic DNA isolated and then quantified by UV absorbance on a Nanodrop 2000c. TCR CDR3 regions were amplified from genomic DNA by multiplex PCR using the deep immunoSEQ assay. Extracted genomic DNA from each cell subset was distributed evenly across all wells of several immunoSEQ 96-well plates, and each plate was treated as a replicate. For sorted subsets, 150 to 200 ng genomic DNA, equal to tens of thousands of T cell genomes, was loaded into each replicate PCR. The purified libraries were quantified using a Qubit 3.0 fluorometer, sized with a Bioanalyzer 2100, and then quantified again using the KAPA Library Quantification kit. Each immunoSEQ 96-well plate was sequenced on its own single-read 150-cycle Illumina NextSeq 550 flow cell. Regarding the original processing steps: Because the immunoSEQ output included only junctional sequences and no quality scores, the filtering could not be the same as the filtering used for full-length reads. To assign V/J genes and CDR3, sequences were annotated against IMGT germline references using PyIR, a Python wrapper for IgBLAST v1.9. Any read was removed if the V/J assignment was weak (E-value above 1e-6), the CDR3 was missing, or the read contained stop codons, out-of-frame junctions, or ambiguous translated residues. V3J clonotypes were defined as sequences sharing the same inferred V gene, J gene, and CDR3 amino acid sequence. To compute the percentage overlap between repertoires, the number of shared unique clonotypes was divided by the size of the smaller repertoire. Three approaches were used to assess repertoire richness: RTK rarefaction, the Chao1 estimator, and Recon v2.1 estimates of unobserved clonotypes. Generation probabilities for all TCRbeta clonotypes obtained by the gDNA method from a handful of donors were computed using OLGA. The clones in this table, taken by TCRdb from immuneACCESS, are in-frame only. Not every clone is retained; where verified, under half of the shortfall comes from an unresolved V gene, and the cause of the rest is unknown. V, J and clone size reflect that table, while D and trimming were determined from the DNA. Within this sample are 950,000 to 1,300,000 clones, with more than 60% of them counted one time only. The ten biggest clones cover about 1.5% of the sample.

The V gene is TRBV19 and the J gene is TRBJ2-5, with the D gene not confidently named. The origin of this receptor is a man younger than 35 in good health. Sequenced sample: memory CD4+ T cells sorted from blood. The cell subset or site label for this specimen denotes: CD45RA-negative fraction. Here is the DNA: TGTGCCAGTAGTATGGGTCGGGAGACCCAGTACTTC. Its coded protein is CASSMGRETQYF. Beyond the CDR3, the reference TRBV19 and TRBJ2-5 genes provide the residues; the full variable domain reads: DGGITQSPKYLFRKEGQNVTLSCEQNLNHDAMYWYRQDPGQGLRLIYYSQIVNDFQKGDIAEGYSVSREKKESFPLTVTSAQKNPTAFYLCASSMGRETQYFGPGTRLLVL.